Each of the 20 T cell receptor beta chains below was sequenced from the same sample in a study of blood T cell repertoires in COVID-19. Generated by immunoSEQ multiplex PCR, the TCRdb table keeps only in-frame clones and is missing some. This table holds under 150,000 clones, 80% to 90% found once. The sequenced sample was peripheral blood. The receptors were gathered from a woman aged 55-69 years with COVID-19, enrolled during active disease.

The chain employs TRBV6-5 and TRBJ2-5; 12 bases line up with TRBD2. CDR3 length equals 15 residues. CDR1 is MNHEY, CDR2 SVGAGI, per germline. Trimming removed 6 bases from V and 5 bases from J; junction bases left unmatched: 7. Here the CDR3 DNA reads TGTGCCAGCAGACCTAGCGGGGGGGCCGGGGAGACCCAGTACTTC. Encoded protein: CASRPSGGAGETQYF.

The CDR3 nucleotides read TGTGCCAGCAGCCAAGTGAAACTAGCGGGGGTGTACAATGAGCAGTTCTTC. Translating gives CASSQVKLAGVYNEQFF. The chain uses TRBV4-2 and TRBJ2-1, with 11 bases identical to TRBD2. J was trimmed by 4 bases and V by 1 base; bases with no gene match: 6. CDR1 is LGHNA and CDR2 is YNFKEQ in the germline V gene. CDR3 length: 17 amino acids.

V gene TRBV3-1 (or the pseudogene TRBV3-2) combines with J gene TRBJ2-1, with a tentative D call TRBD2 (7 bases). This CDR3 spans 15 amino acids. Trimming left V 6 bases short and J 5 bases short, with 17 bases between. Germline CDR1 reads LGHDT; CDR2 reads YNNKEL (reference sequence). The CDR3 DNA reads as TGTGCCAGCAGGCCCTGGGGGGGCGTCGACAATGAGCAGTTCTTC. This codes for CASRPWGGVDNEQFF.

The chain carries TRBV11-3 and TRBJ2-1; D perhaps matches TRBD2 (5 bases). Looked up from germline, CDR1 is SGHNT and CDR2 is YENEEA. The CDR3 is 14 residues long. Trimming left V 6 bases short and J 3 bases short, with 12 bases between. CDR3 amino acids: CASSLSGYYNEQFF. The CDR3 region has the DNA TGTGCCAGCAGTCTTTCGGGGTACTACAATGAGCAGTTCTTC.

V and J are TRBV6-1 and TRBJ1-2, with 7 bases identical to TRBD1. V lost 0 bases to trimming and J lost 4 bases; unmatched junction nucleotides: 5. Per germline, CDR1 MNHNS and CDR2 SASEGT. This CDR3 contains 15 residues. CDR3 coding DNA: TGTGCCAGCAGTGAAGCACAGGGGAGTGGCTATGGCTACACCTTC. This sequence encodes CASSEAQGSGYGYTF.

V is TRBV7-6 and J is TRBJ1-4; perhaps TRBD1 as D (6 bases). CDR1 and CDR2 (germline): SGHVS, FNYEAQ. This CDR3 is built from 17 residues. V was shortened by 5 bases and J by 8 bases, with 24 bases between the two germline ends. The DNA of the CDR3 is TGTGCCAGCAGCGCATCGCCTCCTCAGGGGATTTTAGAAAAACTGTTTTTT. It translates to CASSASPPQGILEKLFF.

J is TRBJ2-5 and V is TRBV18; a weak D match, TRBD2 (5 bases). This CDR3 is 18 amino acids long. Germline CDR1 and CDR2: KGHSH and LQKENI. Trimming shortened V by 2 bases and J by 2 bases, and 21 bases separated the two germline ends. This CDR3 reads CASSPYLYISGGQETQYF. CDR3 bases: TGTGCCAGCTCACCATATTTATACATTTCTGGCGGGCAAGAGACCCAGTACTTC. Variable domain in full (rest from reference TRBV18 and TRBJ2-5): NAGVMQNPRHLVRRRGQEARLRCSPMKGHSHVYWYRQLPEEGLKFMVYLQKENIIDESGMPKERFSAEFPKEGPSILRIQQVVRGDSAAYFCASSPYLYISGGQETQYFGPGTRLLVL.

The chain uses TRBV10-3 and TRBJ2-3; no clear D gene. Germline V gene lookup returns CDR1 ENHRY and CDR2 SYGVKD. The length of the CDR3 is 11 residues. Deletions cut 3 bases from V and 4 bases from J, with 2 bases between. The CDR3 nucleotides are TGTGCCATCAGTGACTCAGATACGCAGTATTTT. Its protein is CAISDSDTQYF.

Only a few counts were recorded for this clone. The V and J genes are TRBV15 and TRBJ2-5, with D tentatively TRBD2 (5 bases). CDR1 LNHNV and CDR2 YYDKDF come from the germline V gene (reference sequence). The germline V and J ends were trimmed by 0 bases and 5 bases, with 16 bases remaining between them. This CDR3 has 16 amino acids. The CDR3, as DNA: TGTGCCACCAGCAGAGAAGCGGCGGATTTGACGGAGACCCAGTACTTC. This gives the protein CATSREAADLTETQYF.

The chain couples TRBV5-1 to TRBJ1-3, with TRBD1 as a possible D gene (5 bases). Germline assignment: CDR1 SGHRS and CDR2 YFSETQ. There are 17 residues in the CDR3. V was clipped by 0 bases and J by 1 base, with 14 bases between them. The CDR3, as DNA: TGCGCCAGCAGCTTGGACTACGTGGGGCGGTCTGGAAACACCATATATTTT. Its translation: CASSLDYVGRSGNTIYF.

CDR3 in amino acids: CASRDRGNEKLFF. CDR3 bases: TGTGCCAGCAGGGACAGGGGAAATGAAAAACTGTTTTTT. This chain connects TRBV6-5 to TRBJ1-4; 9 bases align to TRBD1. Germline assignment: CDR1 MNHEY and CDR2 SVGAGI. This CDR3 has 13 residues. V lost 6 bases to trimming and J lost 5 bases; unmatched junction nucleotides: 1.

This clone appeared a few times. The chain uses TRBV5-6 and TRBJ2-5; 11 nucleotides align to TRBD2. Trimming took 7 bases from V and 2 from J; bases not matched to a gene: 10. The CDR3 extends over 16 amino acids. The germline CDR1 and CDR2 sequences are SGHDT and YYEEEE. The CDR3 reads CASDAGTSGGQETQYF. Written as DNA, the CDR3 is TGTGCCAGCGACGCCGGGACTAGCGGCGGACAAGAGACCCAGTACTTC.

The chain employs TRBV11-2 and TRBJ2-3; unclear D gene. Germline V CDR1 and CDR2: SGHAT, FQNNGV. The CDR3 sequence is 14 residues long. V was shortened by 5 bases and J by 0 bases, with 9 bases between the two germline ends. The CDR3 here is CASSQHPSTDTQYF. The CDR3 DNA follows: TGTGCCAGCAGCCAACACCCCAGCACAGATACGCAGTATTTT.

This clone was counted between two and nine times. The chain carries TRBV7-9 and TRBJ1-2; TRBD1 might be the D (5 bases). The V gene lost 5 bases and the J gene lost 4 bases, with 11 bases spanning the gap. CDR1 is SEHNR and CDR2 is FQNEAQ in the germline V gene (reference sequence). This CDR3 contains 13 residues. The CDR3 here is CASSQTATYGYTF. CDR3 nucleotides: TGTGCCAGCAGCCAGACAGCGACCTATGGCTACACCTTC.

V gene TRBV5-6 combines with J gene TRBJ2-4; perhaps TRBD1 as D (6 bases). The ends were cut back, 2 bases at V and 0 bases at J, with 15 bases in the middle. The CDR3 is 17 amino acids. Germline CDR1 reads SGHDT; CDR2 reads YYEEEE. Here the CDR3 DNA reads TGTGCCAGCAGCTTCCGGACAGTTCATCTAGCCAAAAACATTCAGTACTTC. This gives the protein CASSFRTVHLAKNIQYF. The variable domain in full, with the rest retrieved from reference TRBV5-6 and TRBJ2-4, is DAGVTQSPTHLIKTRGQQVTLRCSPKSGHDTVSWYQQALGQGPQFIFQYYEEEERQRGNFPDRFSGHQFPNYSSELNVNALLLGDSALYLCASSFRTVHLAKNIQYFGAGTRLSVL.

CDR3 coding DNA: TGTGCCATCACCACTGAGGAGGATTCACCCCTCCACTTT. It specifies CAITTEEDSPLHF. V is TRBV10-3 and J is TRBJ1-6; D unresolved. CDR1 and CDR2 (germline): ENHRY, SYGVKD. V lost 7 bases and J 8 bases, leaving 12 bases between the germline ends. CDR3 size: 13 residues.

V usage is TRBV14 and J usage is TRBJ1-2, with D perhaps matching TRBD1 (6 bases). The CDR3 is 17 amino acids. Germline CDR1 and CDR2: SGHDN and FVKESK. V was trimmed by 4 bases and J by 3 bases, leaving 21 bases between them. CDR3 in amino acids: CASSLEQGPLLYYGYTF. CDR3 DNA: TGTGCCAGCAGCCTCGAACAGGGCCCACTCCTCTACTATGGCTACACCTTC.

The DNA for the CDR3 is TGTGCCAGCAGCTTGGCCGGACAGGGCAGGGGAGATACGCAGTATTTT. It specifies CASSLAGQGRGDTQYF. The chain combines TRBV7-6 with TRBJ2-3, with TRBD1 matching 8 bases. V dropped 3 bases and J dropped 5; count of bases not matched to a gene: 10. This CDR3 region has 16 residues. CDR1 is SGHVS, CDR2 FNYEAQ, per germline. Full variable domain (missing parts from reference TRBV7-6 and TRBJ2-3): GAGVSQSPRYKVTKRGQDVALRCDPISGHVSLYWYRQALGQGPEFLTYFNYEAQQDKSGLPNDRFSAERPEGSISTLTIQRTEQRDSAMYRCASSLAGQGRGDTQYFGPGTRLTVL.

The chain couples TRBV15 to TRBJ2-7; 8 bases are shared with TRBD2. The germline V gene has CDR1 LNHNV and CDR2 YYDKDF (reference sequence). V lost 3 bases and J lost 5; bases outside the gene matches: 6. This CDR3 comprises 14 residues. As DNA, the CDR3 is TGTGCCACCAGCAGGAACGGGGGGGTCGACGAGCAGTACTTC. It codes for CATSRNGGVDEQYF.

V gene TRBV6-1 combines with J gene TRBJ1-5, with D perhaps matching TRBD1 (6 bases). This CDR3 is 16 amino acids long. The germline V gene has CDR1 MNHNS and CDR2 SASEGT. The V end was cut by 3 bases, the J end by 7 bases, with 19 bases between. This chain's CDR3 is CASSDLGRGVEQPQHF. In DNA form, the CDR3 reads TGTGCCAGCAGTGATCTTGGCAGGGGCGTCGAGCAGCCCCAGCATTTT.